A single sample gave rise to the 19 T cell receptor beta chains below, sequenced in a study of T cells of healthy individuals. TCRdb analysed the 5' RACE reads with MiXCR anew, one entry per CDR3 protein. The table includes around 40,000 distinct CDR3 sequences, 3.5% to 5.5% detected once. These TCRs come from a human donor in good health.

The chain is built from TRBV20-1 and TRBJ2-1; 9 bases align to TRBD1. The CDR3 spans 15 residues. Germline CDR1 reads DFQATT; CDR2 reads SNEGSKA (reference sequence). Unmatched junction bases numbered 4, after V lost 2 bases and J lost 2 bases. The DNA of the CDR3 is TGCAGTGCTAGAATAACAGGGGGCGCCTACAATGAGCAGTTCTTC. It encodes CSARITGGAYNEQFF.

This clonotype was picked up many times. The chain carries TRBV27 and TRBJ2-7; 7 bases fit TRBD2. The CDR3 has 16 amino acids. Germline loops: CDR1 MNHEY, CDR2 SMNVEV (reference sequence). Germline trimming cut 0 bases from V and 0 bases from J; bases unmatched to any gene: 5. The CDR3 sequence is CASSLSFGGSSYEQYF. The CDR3 region has the DNA TGTGCCAGCAGTTTATCGTTCGGGGGGTCCTCCTACGAGCAGTACTTC.

This clonotype was detected ten times or more. This chain links TRBV6-6 with TRBJ2-1, with no clear D. Germline assignment: CDR1 MNHNY and CDR2 SVGAGI (reference sequence). This CDR3 is built from 12 residues. Trimming pared 4 bases from V and 3 bases from J, leaving 4 bases between. As DNA, the CDR3 is TGTGCCAGCAGTTTGGGCTACAATGAGCAGTTCTTC. Translating gives CASSLGYNEQFF.

This rearrangement joins TRBV6-2 or TRBV6-3 to TRBJ1-1; 7 nucleotides line up with TRBD1. CDR1 is MNHEY, CDR2 SVGEGT, per germline. The V gene end was trimmed by 4 bases and the J gene end by 2 bases; junction bases not matched to a gene: 7. This CDR3 comprises 15 residues. The CDR3 is CASSSQGRRNTEAFF. For the CDR3, the DNA is TGTGCCAGCAGTTCACAGGGGAGGAGAAACACTGAAGCTTTCTTT.

This CDR3 is CASSLEELYGYTF. CDR3 DNA sequence: TGTGCCAGCAGCTTAGAGGAACTCTATGGCTACACCTTC. This sequence joins TRBV7-6 and TRBJ1-2; D call uncertain. Trimming took off 1 base at V and 4 bases at J, with 7 bases between the two ends. This CDR3 is 13 amino acids long. CDR1 is SGHVS, CDR2 FNYEAQ, per germline.

This clonotype was counted at least ten times. The chain uses TRBV3-1 and TRBJ2-3, with D possibly TRBD2 on 5 matching bases. The germline CDR1 and CDR2 sequences are LGHDT and YNNKEL (reference sequence). V shed 1 base and J shed 2 bases, with 10 bases lying between them. This CDR3 contains 15 residues. The CDR3, as DNA: TGTGCCAGCAGCCAAGCCGGGGAAAACACAGATACGCAGTATTTT. It yields the protein CASSQAGENTDTQYF.

This clonotype occurred many times. The chain combines TRBV28 with TRBJ2-7, with D maybe TRBD2 (6 bases). Germline V gene sequence: CDR1 MDHEN, CDR2 SYDVKM. The CDR3 length is 15 residues. With 0 bases removed from V and 2 bases from J, the gap between germline ends came to 11 bases. The CDR3 DNA sequence: TGTGCCAGCAGTTTATGGGGGACTCACACCTACGAGCAGTACTTC. It yields the protein CASSLWGTHTYEQYF.

This clonotype showed up many times. The J gene is TRBJ1-1, the V gene TRBV6-2 or TRBV6-3; no reliable D call. The CDR3 has 15 residues. CDR1 is MNHEY, CDR2 SVGEGT, per germline. V was pared by 7 bases and J by 4 bases, with 19 bases between. CDR3 region: CASTPSLGDLTEAFF. DNA for the CDR3: TGTGCCAGCACCCCGTCCCTCGGGGATCTCACTGAAGCTTTCTTT.

This clonotype was counted at least ten times. The chain joins TRBV15 to TRBJ1-4; D gene ambiguous. The CDR3 runs to 13 residues. The germline CDR1 and CDR2 sequences are LNHNV and YYDKDF (reference sequence). Between the trimmed V and J ends, which lost 1 base and 5 bases, there was a span of 5 bases. CDR3 amino acids: CATSRGLNEKLFF. The DNA for the CDR3 is TGTGCCACCAGCAGAGGCCTGAATGAAAAACTGTTTTTT.

The rearrangement joins TRBV2 to TRBJ2-3; no clear D. This CDR3 is 10 amino acids long. V was pared by 5 bases and J by 7 bases, with 4 bases between. From germline, CDR1 is SNHLY and CDR2 FYNNEI. The DNA of the CDR3 is TGTGCCAGCAGTCTGAATACGCAGTATTTT. Its protein product is CASSLNTQYF.

The CDR3 sequence is CASSPTRGGVFSGANVLTF. CDR3 DNA sequence: TGTGCCAGCAGCCCAACTCGGGGGGGGGTCTTCTCTGGGGCCAACGTCCTGACTTTC. The genes are TRBV7-8 and TRBJ2-6; 8 bases agree with TRBD2. J lost 0 bases, V lost 5 bases, and 12 bases had no gene match. The germline gives CDR1 SGHVS, CDR2 FQNEAQ. This CDR3 is 19 amino acids long.

This clonotype was seen at least ten times. CDR3 amino acids: CSARKGWGGFKGAYEQYF. The CDR3, as DNA: TGCAGTGCTAGAAAGGGTTGGGGGGGCTTTAAAGGCGCCTACGAGCAGTACTTC. The chain is built from TRBV20-1 and TRBJ2-7; D is perhaps TRBD2 (7 bases). This CDR3 contains 18 residues. From germline, CDR1 is DFQATT and CDR2 SNEGSKA (reference sequence). Trimming took off 2 bases at V and 2 bases at J, with 25 bases between the two ends.

The chain is built from TRBV19 and TRBJ1-1; no reliable D call. V was cut by 8 bases and J by 7 bases, with 17 bases left in between. Germline V lookup: CDR1 LNHDA, CDR2 SQIVND (reference sequence). This CDR3 spans 13 amino acids. Here the CDR3 DNA reads TGTGCCAGTGATACGGGGTCTAGATTTGAAGCTTTCTTT. This encodes CASDTGSRFEAFF.

This clonotype was seen repeatedly, ten times or more. The rearrangement joins TRBV5-1 to TRBJ2-5; 8 bases line up with TRBD2. In germline, CDR1 is SGHRS, CDR2 YFSETQ. The CDR3 runs 15 residues. The V and J ends lost 4 bases and 4 bases, in that order; junction bases with no gene match: 9. This CDR3 reads CASSGAGDLPETQYF. CDR3 coding DNA: TGCGCCAGCAGCGGAGCGGGAGATCTTCCAGAGACCCAGTACTTC.

This clonotype was seen repeatedly, ten times or more. This sequence joins TRBV4-1 and TRBJ1-6, with D possibly TRBD1 on 5 matching bases. V was trimmed by 3 bases and J by 7 bases, leaving 16 bases between them. This CDR3 region has 16 residues. Germline V CDR1 and CDR2: MGHRA, YSYEKL. The CDR3 DNA follows: TGCGCCAGCAGCCAGCCCCCGGGACCGAGGAATTCACCCCTCCACTTT. Protein: CASSQPPGPRNSPLHF.

There are many counts of this clonotype. The chain uses TRBV20-1 and TRBJ1-1; D is unresolved. The germline V gene has CDR1 DFQATT and CDR2 SNEGSKA (reference sequence). This CDR3 comprises 15 residues. V dropped 6 bases and J dropped 2 bases, with 19 bases sitting between them. CDR3 coding DNA: TGCAGTGCGATCCCAGTTGGTTCAGGTAACACTGAAGCTTTCTTT. Residues: CSAIPVGSGNTEAFF.

This clonotype came up many times. The chain combines TRBV5-6 with TRBJ2-3; D not certain. This CDR3 spans 15 amino acids. CDR1 is SGHDT, CDR2 YYEEEE, per germline. Trimming left V 9 bases short and J 1 base short, with 18 bases between. CDR3 sequence: CATLPSRIRTDTQYF. The DNA for the CDR3 is TGTGCCACCCTCCCAAGTCGGATACGCACAGATACGCAGTATTTT.

V is TRBV7-8 and J is TRBJ1-5; 7 nucleotides line up with TRBD1. The CDR3 covers 15 residues. The V segment lost 5 bases and the J segment 6 bases; nucleotides outside the gene matches: 10. The germline V gene has CDR1 SGHVS and CDR2 FQNEAQ. The CDR3 reads CASSLGQVRRQPQHF. The DNA for the CDR3 is TGTGCCAGCAGCCTTGGACAGGTGCGACGTCAGCCCCAGCATTTT.

This clonotype occurred many times. The rearrangement joins TRBV20-1 to TRBJ2-7; the D gene is possibly TRBD1 (6 bases). Germline CDR1 DFQATT, CDR2 SNEGSKA (reference sequence). The CDR3 runs to 14 residues. Trimming left V 3 bases short and J 2 bases short, with 14 bases between. The CDR3 nucleotides read TGCAGTGCTAGGACAGGAGAGATCACCTACGAGCAGTACTTC. Translating it yields CSARTGEITYEQYF.